This TCR beta chain was found in a study of cytomegalovirus exposure and HLA in healthy donors. Study overall: About 85 million unique TCR sequences came from HLA-typed donors in an early release.

Study results and limitations: Further analysis, carried out later, found HLA-associated TCR beta chains more clonally expanded than equally common other chains.

Primers for the PCR totalled 60 Vbeta and 13 Jbeta. TCRdb keeps only in-frame clones here, not all; method: immunoSEQ multiplex PCR. The sample has around 130,000 clones; around 70% are singletons. This clone was observed a handful of times. The target antigen is unknown. Specimen: PBMCs. The source is a woman between 35 and 50 years old in good health and CMV-seropositive.

The CDR3: CASQQGEKLFF. The CDR3 DNA follows: TGTGCCAGCCAGCAGGGAGAAAAACTGTTTTTT. The chain employs TRBV28 and TRBJ1-4; a weak D match, TRBD1 (5 bases). Germline CDR1 MDHEN, CDR2 SYDVKM. V dropped 8 bases and J dropped 8 bases, with 9 bases sitting between them. CDR3 length: 11 amino acids.